This T cell receptor beta chain was recorded in a study of Graves' ophthalmopathy and Graves' hyperthyroidism. Study findings and constraints: Most clonotypes expanded in thyroid above 0.001 frequency were present in blood too. In predicting ophthalmopathy progression, the model reached roughly 71% sensitivity and 72% to 85% specificity.

The CDR3 consists of 18 residues. Germline loops: CDR1 SEHNR, CDR2 FQNEAQ (reference sequence). With 5 bases clipped from V and 2 bases from J, the junction kept 11 bases outside the gene matches. A note on this clonotype: The antigen is not known. A much more abundant neighbour one base away suggests this may be a read error.

The PBMCs had their origin in 7.5 to 10 ml of fresh peripheral blood. The authors amplified TCR beta CDR3 regions, and they did so from RNA transcripts for repertoire sequencing. Following a first-round RT-PCR that used HTBI primers, a second-round multiplex PCR was carried out. TCRdb re-analysed the multiplex PCR reads in MiXCR, keeping a single row per CDR3 protein. The sample yields about 640,000 distinct CDR3 sequences, more than 40% seen once. The V call is TRBV7-9, the J call TRBJ1-5; 11 bases line up with TRBD1. Sequences were obtained from peripheral blood. The TCR sequence derives from an adult man with Graves' ophthalmopathy. CDR3 nucleotides: TGTGCCAGCAGCCACTTTGGGACAGGGGGAATTGGCAATCAGCCCCAGCATTTT. Its translation: CASSHFGTGGIGNQPQHF.